What follows are 4 T cell receptor beta chains derived from one specimen sequenced in a study of shared clonotypes between healthy human individuals. Positively selected for CCR7, the CD45RO-negative cells used as naive CD8 cells excluded terminally differentiated effector memory CD45RA+ cells. The repertoire was sequenced with immunoSEQ multiplex PCR; TCRdb's copy has only in-frame clones and lacks some. The data contain under 700,000 clones, around 95% of them seen just once; the ten biggest clones take up over 0.095%. Sequencing input: naive CD8+ T cells sorted from blood. These receptors were obtained from a woman aged 30 to 39 in good health.

This chain connects TRBV18 to TRBJ1-1; D possibly corresponds to TRBD1 (5 bases). Between the trimmed V and J ends, which lost 4 bases and 4 bases, there was a span of 22 bases. The length of the CDR3 is 17 residues. Germline V lookup: CDR1 KGHSH, CDR2 LQKENI. The CDR3 sequence is CASSLTGGGLTATEAFF. The CDR3 nucleotides are TGTGCCAGCTCACTCACGGGTGGGGGGTTAACGGCCACTGAAGCTTTCTTT. The whole variable domain, remainder taken from reference TRBV18 and TRBJ1-1, is NAGVMQNPRHLVRRRGQEARLRCSPMKGHSHVYWYRQLPEEGLKFMVYLQKENIIDESGMPKERFSAEFPKEGPSILRIQQVVRGDSAAYFCASSLTGGGLTATEAFFGQGTRLTVV.

This rearrangement joins TRBV6-1 to TRBJ1-5; TRBD1 agrees at 7 bases. Trimming cost V 2 bases and J 7 bases; bases outside gene matches: 8. CDR3 size: 15 residues. Germline CDR1 MNHNS, CDR2 SASEGT. The CDR3 loop reads CASSELTGFVQPQHF. The DNA for the CDR3 is TGTGCCAGCAGTGAATTGACAGGGTTTGTACAGCCCCAGCATTTT.

V gene TRBV5-5 combines with J gene TRBJ2-2; D call uncertain. This CDR3 is built from 15 residues. V lost 3 bases to trimming and J lost 4 bases, with 13 bases between them. Germline CDR1 reads SGHKS; CDR2 reads YYEKEE (reference sequence). CDR3: CASSYSGFVTGELFF. The CDR3 coding sequence is TGTGCCAGCAGCTATAGTGGTTTTGTCACCGGGGAGCTGTTTTTT.

This chain connects TRBV4-1 to TRBJ2-7; D could derive from TRBD1 or TRBD2 (5 bases each). Germline V lookup: CDR1 MGHRA, CDR2 YSYEKL. The CDR3 runs to 16 residues. Trimming removed 0 bases from V and 4 bases from J, with 16 bases in between. CDR3 nucleotide sequence: TGCGCCAGCAGCCAAGATAGCGTCAGGGTTGGGTACGAGCAGTACTTC. Its translation is CASSQDSVRVGYEQYF.